This TCR beta chain was sequenced in a study of T-cell reconstitution after alpha-beta-depleted transplantation in children. This clonotype was counted only a few times. Its cognate antigen is unknown. The ends were cut back, 3 bases at V and 6 bases at J, with 12 bases in the middle. CDR1 and CDR2 (germline): MNHNS, SASEGT. CDR3 length equals 14 residues. Findings of the study overall: Reportedly, alpha-beta T cells present about two months post-transplant originated from several hundred expanded clones of graft origin. Counts and diversity of T cells one year after transplant came mostly from newly produced T cells. The high TCRbeta diversity at day 60 in some patients came from surviving recipient T cells and thymic progenitors.

Using unique molecular identifiers, the investigators prepared the TCRbeta library. From the PCR reads, TCRdb called clonotypes with MiXCR, one entry per CDR3 protein. The profile covers hundreds of thousands of distinct CDR3 sequences, with roughly 25% appearing a single time and about 5% taken by the ten largest. Material: PBMCs, mostly from graft donor cells, obtained 360 days after TCRalphabeta/CD19-depleted stem cell transplant. The rearrangement links TRBV6-1 to TRBJ1-5, with D maybe TRBD1 (5 bases). The sequence was collected from a female patient aged 2-9 years who had a stem cell transplant for congenital amegakaryocytic thrombocytopenia, so the T cells may come from the graft donor. This CDR3 reads CASSDGTGFQPQHF. As DNA, the CDR3 is TGTGCCAGCAGTGACGGGACGGGGTTTCAGCCCCAGCATTTT.